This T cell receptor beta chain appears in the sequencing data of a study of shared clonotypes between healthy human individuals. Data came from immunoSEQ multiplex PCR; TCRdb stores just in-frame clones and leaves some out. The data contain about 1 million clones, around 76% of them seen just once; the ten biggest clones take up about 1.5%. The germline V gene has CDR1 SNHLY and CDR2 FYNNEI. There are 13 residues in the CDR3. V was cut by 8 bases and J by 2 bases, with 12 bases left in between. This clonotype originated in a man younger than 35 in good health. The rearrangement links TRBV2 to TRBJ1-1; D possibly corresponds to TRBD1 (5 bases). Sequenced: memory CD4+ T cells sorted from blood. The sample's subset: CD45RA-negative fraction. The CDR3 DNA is TGTGCCAGCCTGGTGACAGCTAACACTGAAGCTTTCTTT. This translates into CASLVTANTEAFF.